The sequence of this TCR beta chain was determined in a study of T cell responses to AZD1222 COVID-19 vaccine. This clone was recorded only once. Its antigen is as yet unknown. Germline CDR1 SGHDT, CDR2 YYEEEE. V was pared by 5 bases and J by 5 bases, with 13 bases between. The CDR3 has 14 residues. Study-wide findings and caveats: Donors skewed white British and female; clonal diversity was possibly underestimated. Only six people who got AZD1222 tested seropositive at baseline. Every sample of the repertoires postdated the peak T cell response.

The data were produced by immunoSEQ multiplex PCR, yet TCRdb's version contains in-frame clones alone and is incomplete. The table shows about 150,000 clones, with roughly nine tenths occurring only once. V is TRBV5-6 and J is TRBJ2-2; weak D call: TRBD1 (6 bases). This specimen was peripheral blood, taken on day 0 of MenACWY control vaccination. The clonotype was recovered from an adult in good health. Written as DNA, the CDR3 is TGTGCCAGCAGACTACAGGGCCGGACCGGGGAGCTGTTTTTT. It translates to CASRLQGRTGELFF.